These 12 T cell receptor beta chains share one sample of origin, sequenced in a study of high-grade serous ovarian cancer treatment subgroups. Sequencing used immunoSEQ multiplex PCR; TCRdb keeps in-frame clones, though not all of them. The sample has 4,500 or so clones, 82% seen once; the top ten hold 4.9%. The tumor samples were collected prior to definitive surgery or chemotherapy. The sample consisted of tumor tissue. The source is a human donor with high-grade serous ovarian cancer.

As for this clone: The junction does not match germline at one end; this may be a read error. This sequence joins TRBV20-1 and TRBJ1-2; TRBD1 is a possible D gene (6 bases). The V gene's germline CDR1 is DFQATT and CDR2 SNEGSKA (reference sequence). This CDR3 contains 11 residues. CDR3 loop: CSPKGGAGYAF. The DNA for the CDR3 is TGCAGTCCAAAGGGGGGTGCAGGCTACGCCTTC.

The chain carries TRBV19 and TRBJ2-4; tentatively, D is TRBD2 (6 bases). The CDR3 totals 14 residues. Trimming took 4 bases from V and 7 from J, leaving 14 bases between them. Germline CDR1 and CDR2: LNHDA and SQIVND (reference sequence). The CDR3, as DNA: TGTGCCAGTAGTACCGGGACTCTAAAGAACATTCAGTACTTC. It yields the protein CASSTGTLKNIQYF.

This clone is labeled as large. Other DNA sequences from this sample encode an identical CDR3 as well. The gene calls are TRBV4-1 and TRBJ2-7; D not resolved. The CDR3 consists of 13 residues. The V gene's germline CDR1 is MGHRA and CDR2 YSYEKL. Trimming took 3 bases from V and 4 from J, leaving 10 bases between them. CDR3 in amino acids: CASSQGMGYEQYF. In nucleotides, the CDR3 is TGCGCCAGCAGCCAGGGGATGGGGTACGAGCAGTACTTC.

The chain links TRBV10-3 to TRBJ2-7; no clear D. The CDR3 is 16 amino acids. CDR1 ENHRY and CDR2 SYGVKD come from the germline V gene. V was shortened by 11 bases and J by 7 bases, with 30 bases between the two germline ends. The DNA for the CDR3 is TGTGCCCCCCCGGACCCACTTCTCGGGCCCCTAAAAGAGCAGTACTTC. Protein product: CAPPDPLLGPLKEQYF.

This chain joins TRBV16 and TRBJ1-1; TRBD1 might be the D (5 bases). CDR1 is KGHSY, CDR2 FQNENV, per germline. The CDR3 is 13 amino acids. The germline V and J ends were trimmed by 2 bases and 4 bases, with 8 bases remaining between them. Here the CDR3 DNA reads TGTGCCAGCAGCCAAGGGGGAGGCACTGAAGCTTTCTTT. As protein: CASSQGGGTEAFF.

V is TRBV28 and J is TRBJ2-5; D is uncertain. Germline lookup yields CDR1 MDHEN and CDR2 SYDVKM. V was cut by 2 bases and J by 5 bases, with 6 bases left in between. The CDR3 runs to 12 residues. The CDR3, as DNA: TGTGCCAGCAGTTTAAACGGGGAGACCCAGTACTTC. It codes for CASSLNGETQYF.

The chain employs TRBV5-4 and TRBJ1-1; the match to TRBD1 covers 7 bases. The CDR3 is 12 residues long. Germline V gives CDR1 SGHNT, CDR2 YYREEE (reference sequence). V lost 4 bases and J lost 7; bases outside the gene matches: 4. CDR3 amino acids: CASSPGTDEAFF. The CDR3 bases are TGTGCCAGCAGCCCCGGGACAGATGAAGCTTTCTTT.

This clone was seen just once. This CDR3 reads CASSWGDRPNTGELFF. As DNA, the CDR3 is TGCGCCAGCAGCTGGGGGGACAGACCGAACACCGGGGAGCTGTTTTTT. This chain connects TRBV5-1 to TRBJ2-2, with D possibly TRBD1 on 7 matching bases. CDR1 and CDR2 from the germline V gene are SGHRS and YFSETQ. Trimming took off 3 bases at V and 0 bases at J, with 12 bases between the two ends. The CDR3 consists of 16 residues.

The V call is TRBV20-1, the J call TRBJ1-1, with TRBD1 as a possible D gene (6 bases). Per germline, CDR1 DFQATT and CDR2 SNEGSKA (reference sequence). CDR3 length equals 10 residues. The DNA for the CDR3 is TGCAGCGCCTGGCTGGGGGCAGCTTTCTTT. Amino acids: CSAWLGAAFF.

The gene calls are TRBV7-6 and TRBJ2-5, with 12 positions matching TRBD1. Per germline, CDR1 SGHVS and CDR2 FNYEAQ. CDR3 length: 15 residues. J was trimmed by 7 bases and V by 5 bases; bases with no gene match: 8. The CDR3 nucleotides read TGTGCCAGCAGCCTTTGGGACAGGGGGCTTGGGACCCAGTACTTC. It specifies CASSLWDRGLGTQYF.

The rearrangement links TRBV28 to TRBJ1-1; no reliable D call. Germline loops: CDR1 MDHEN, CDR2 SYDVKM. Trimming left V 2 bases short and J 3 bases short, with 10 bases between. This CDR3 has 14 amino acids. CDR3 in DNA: TGTGCCAGCAGTTTAGATTCGGGTTACACTGAAGCTTTCTTT. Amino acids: CASSLDSGYTEAFF.

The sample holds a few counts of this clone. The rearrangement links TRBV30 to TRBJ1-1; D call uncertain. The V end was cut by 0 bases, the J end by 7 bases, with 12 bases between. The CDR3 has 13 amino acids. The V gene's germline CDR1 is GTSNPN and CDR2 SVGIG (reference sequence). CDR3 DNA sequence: TGTGCCTGGAGTGTAAATAGTGGCGGTGAAGCTTTCTTT. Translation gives CAWSVNSGGEAFF.